This TCR beta chain comes out of a study of T cell repertoires in cytomegalovirus infection. Across the whole study: Signatures in public TCR beta sequences pointed to both CMV infection and matching HLA type. Study-level points and caveats: The cumulative frequency of public TCR beta families distinguished individuals who carried CMV together with the relevant HLA. Across the ex vivo response, the dominant clonotypes were HLA-C-restricted CMV-specific TCR beta clonotypes.

In TCRdb, the reads were re-called with MiXCR into one record per CDR3 protein. The sample lists around 130,000 distinct CDR3 sequences, under 30% seen once, with 30% to 40% in the top ten. In regard to this clonotype: What it recognizes is unknown.

The CDR3 has 16 residues. Germline V gene lookup returns CDR1 SGHRS and CDR2 YFSETQ. The J segment lost 9 bases and the V segment lost 0 bases, leaving 7 bases of the junction unmatched. The rearrangement joins TRBV5-1 to TRBJ2-1, with 12 bases aligning to TRBD2. The receptor's source is a human donor in good health (CMV status not recorded). Some clones in this sample may be carry-over from other donors' samples. What was sequenced was PBMCs, sequenced either directly or after in vitro stimulation (not recorded which). As DNA, the CDR3 is TGCGCCAGCAGCTTGGCACTAGCGGGAGGCCGAGGTGAGCAGTTCTTC. Translating gives CASSLALAGGRGEQFF.